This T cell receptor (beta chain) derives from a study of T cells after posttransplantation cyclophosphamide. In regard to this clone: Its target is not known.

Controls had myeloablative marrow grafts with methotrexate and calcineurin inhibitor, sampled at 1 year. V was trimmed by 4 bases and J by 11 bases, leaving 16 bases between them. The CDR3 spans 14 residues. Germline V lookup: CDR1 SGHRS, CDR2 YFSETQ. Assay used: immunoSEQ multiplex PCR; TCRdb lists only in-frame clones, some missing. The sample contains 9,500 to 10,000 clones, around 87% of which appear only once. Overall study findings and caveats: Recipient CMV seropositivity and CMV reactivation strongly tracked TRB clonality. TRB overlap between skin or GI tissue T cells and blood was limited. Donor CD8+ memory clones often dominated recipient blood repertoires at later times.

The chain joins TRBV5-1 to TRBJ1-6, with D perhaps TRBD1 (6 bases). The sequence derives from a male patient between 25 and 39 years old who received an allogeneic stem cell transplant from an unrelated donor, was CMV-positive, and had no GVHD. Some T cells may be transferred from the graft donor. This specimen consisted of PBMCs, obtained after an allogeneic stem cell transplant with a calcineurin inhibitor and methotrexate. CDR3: CASSPGTPKPPLHF. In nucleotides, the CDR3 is TGCGCCAGCAGCCCCGGGACACCCAAGCCACCCCTCCACTTT.